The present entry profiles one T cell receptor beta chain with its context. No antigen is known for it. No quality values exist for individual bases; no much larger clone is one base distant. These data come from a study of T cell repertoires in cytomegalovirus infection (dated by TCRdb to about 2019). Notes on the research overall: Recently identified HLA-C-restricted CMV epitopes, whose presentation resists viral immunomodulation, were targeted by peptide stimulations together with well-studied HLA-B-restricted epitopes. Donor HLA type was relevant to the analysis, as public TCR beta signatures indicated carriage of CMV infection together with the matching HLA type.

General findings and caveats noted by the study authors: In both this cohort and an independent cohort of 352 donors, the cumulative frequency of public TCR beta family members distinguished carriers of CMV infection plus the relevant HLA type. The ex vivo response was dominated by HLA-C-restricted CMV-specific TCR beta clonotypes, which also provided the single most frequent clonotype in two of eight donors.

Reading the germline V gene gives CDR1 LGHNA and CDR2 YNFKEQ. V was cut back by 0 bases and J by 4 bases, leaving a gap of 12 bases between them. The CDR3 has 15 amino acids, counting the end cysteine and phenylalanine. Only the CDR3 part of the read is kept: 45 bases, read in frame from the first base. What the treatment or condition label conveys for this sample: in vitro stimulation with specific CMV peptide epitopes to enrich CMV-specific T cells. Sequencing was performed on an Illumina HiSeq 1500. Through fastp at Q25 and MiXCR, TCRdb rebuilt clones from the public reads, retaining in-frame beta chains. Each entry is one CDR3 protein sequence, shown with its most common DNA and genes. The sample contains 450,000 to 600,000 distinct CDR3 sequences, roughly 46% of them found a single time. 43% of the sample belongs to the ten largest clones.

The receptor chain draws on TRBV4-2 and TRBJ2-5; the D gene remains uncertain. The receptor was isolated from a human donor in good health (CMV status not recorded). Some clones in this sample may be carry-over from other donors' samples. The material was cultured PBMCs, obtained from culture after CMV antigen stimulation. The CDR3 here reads CASSQDLRGVETQYF. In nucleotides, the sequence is TGTGCCAGCAGCCAAGATCTGAGAGGAGTAGAGACCCAGTACTTC.